These T cell receptor beta chains were read from a single sample in a study of shared clonotypes between healthy human individuals. Method: immunoSEQ multiplex PCR; TCRdb's copy keeps in-frame clones and lacks some. The table includes 800,000 to 1,200,000 clones, around three quarters detected once. Sequenced material: memory CD4+ T cells from PBMCs. Every receptor here comes from a man younger than 30 in good health. Some clones in this sample may be carry-over from other donors' samples. The conserved cysteine and the conserved F or W are not part of the CDR3 here. Each record gives: CDR3 length, V gene, CDR3 protein.

len: 12; v_gene: TRBV11-2; CDR3aa: ASSSLTEPYEQY
len: 16; v_gene: TRBV4-1; CDR3aa: ASSKRQAEPSGANVLT
len: 11; v_gene: TRBV11-2; CDR3aa: ASTWDLYNEQF
len: 13; v_gene: TRBV13; CDR3aa: ASSPRRTGRGEQY
len: 13; v_gene: TRBV7-3; CDR3aa: ASSRAVAGDNEQF
len: 13; v_gene: TRBV5-8; CDR3aa: ASSLVRGKHQPQH
len: 10; v_gene: TRBV11-2; CDR3aa: ASSSLPETQY
len: 10; v_gene: TRBV2; CDR3aa: ASRDNVYGYT
len: 14; v_gene: TRBV14; CDR3aa: ASSRGLAGNTGELF
len: 11; v_gene: TRBV5-1; CDR3aa: ASSSVLNEKLF
len: 12; v_gene: TRBV29-1; CDR3aa: SVEGQGSGNEQF
len: 13; v_gene: TRBV27; CDR3aa: ASSHVGQGATEAF
len: 12; v_gene: TRBV29-1; CDR3aa: SVENRDSNYGYT
len: 13; v_gene: TRBV5-4; CDR3aa: ASSLDGGLGNTIY
len: 13; v_gene: TRBV7-8; CDR3aa: ASSQGLAEIYEQY
len: 10; v_gene: TRBV6-5; CDR3aa: ASSSSLDEQF
len: 12; v_gene: TRBV6-6; CDR3aa: ASRTGDSGNTIY
len: 14; v_gene: TRBV27; CDR3aa: ASSLLTGASTDTQY
len: 14; v_gene: TRBV5-6; CDR3aa: ASSSVAGARNNEQF
len: 12; v_gene: TRBV7-2; CDR3aa: ASSDRGIGYEQY
len: 18; v_gene: TRBV5-1; CDR3aa: ASSLGALGGKASSYNEQF
len: 12; v_gene: TRBV7-8; CDR3aa: ASSFTGAGDEQF
len: 12; v_gene: TRBV19; CDR3aa: ASSIWSSQETQY